Listed below are T cell receptor beta chains from one sample, sequenced in a study of cytotoxic CD8 clonotypes in ibrutinib-treated CLL. Produced via immunoSEQ multiplex PCR; TCRdb's table is partial and in-frame only. The repertoire consists of about 330,000 clones, with roughly 70% occurring once and the leading ten covering under 8%. The source material was PBMCs, sampled after 36 months of ibrutinib treatment. These receptors all come from a human donor with chronic lymphocytic leukemia. CDR3s include the opening cysteine and the closing phenylalanine or tryptophan. Each record gives: V gene, CDR3 length, CDR3 protein.

V: TRBV2; length: 15; CDR3: CASRDPNGSSYEQYF
V: TRBV5-1; length: 13; CDR3: CASSYGGSEKLFF
V: TRBV5-6; length: 13; CDR3: CASSSGQGHGYTF
V: TRBV27; length: 13; CDR3: CASSFGVGGELFF
V: TRBV13; length: 16; CDR3: CASSPPRQGFDSPLHF
V: TRBV29-1; length: 14; CDR3: CSVDARGRGETQYF
V: TRBV2; length: 14; CDR3: CASRADRINEKLFF
V: TRBV5-6; length: 12; CDR3: CASSWGREEQYF
V: TRBV5-1; length: 15; CDR3: CASSLGGANTGELFF
V: TRBV19; length: 14; CDR3: CASSIGGSGNTIYF
V: TRBV19; length: 14; CDR3: CASSRQLAYNEQFF
V: TRBV2; length: 16; CDR3: CASSDPSGGGADTQYF
V: TRBV28; length: 14; CDR3: CASSLQGGSYEQYF
V: TRBV27; length: 18; CDR3: CASRPYSRGEPPYNEQFF
V: TRBV7-2; length: 13; CDR3: CASSLWDSYEQYF